These 14 T cell receptor beta chains were sequenced from one sample in a study of response to subunit inactivated influenza vaccine. TCRdb independently ran MiXCR on the RT-PCR reads; one entry per CDR3 protein. The table has roughly 630,000 distinct CDR3 sequences, 12% to 15% seen once. The material was PBMCs from blood, obtained less than 15 days before vaccination. All receptors derive from a man between 50 and 59 years old who received an inactivated influenza vaccine.

This chain links TRBV28 with TRBJ1-2; 7 nucleotides match TRBD1. Germline V gives CDR1 MDHEN, CDR2 SYDVKM. Trimming removed 5 bases from V and 8 bases from J; junction bases left unmatched: 8. The CDR3 is made up of 13 amino acids. The CDR3 is CASSENRGWGYTF. The CDR3 DNA reads TGTGCCAGCAGTGAGAACAGGGGTTGGGGCTACACCTTC.

This clonotype has a count of ten or more. The gene calls are TRBV4-2 and TRBJ2-3; TRBD2 is a possible D gene (6 bases). V was cut by 0 bases and J by 2 bases, with 12 bases left in between. CDR3 length: 16 amino acids. CDR1 is LGHNA, CDR2 YNFKEQ, per germline. CDR3 protein: CASSQDTAGTTDTQYF. The CDR3, as DNA: TGTGCCAGCAGCCAAGATACCGCGGGGACCACAGATACGCAGTATTTT.

The V gene is TRBV20-1, the J gene TRBJ2-7; 11 bases fit TRBD1. This CDR3 is 14 amino acids long. The trim removed 5 bases at V and 4 bases at J, leaving 7 bases unmatched. Germline values: CDR1 DFQATT, CDR2 SNEGSKA (reference sequence). The CDR3 nucleotides are TGCAGTGCTGACCACCGGGACAGGGGGTACGAGCAGTACTTC. Translated: CSADHRDRGYEQYF.

This clonotype turned up a few times. V and J are TRBV7-3 and TRBJ1-1; possibly TRBD1 for D (6 bases). CDR3 length: 15 residues. The V gene lost 0 bases and the J gene lost 4 bases, with 12 bases spanning the gap. Per germline, CDR1 SGHTA and CDR2 FQGTGA. CDR3 sequence: CASSLTSGEVTEAFF. CDR3 nucleotides: TGTGCCAGCAGCTTAACCTCAGGGGAAGTCACTGAAGCTTTCTTT.

Ten or more counts support this clonotype. V usage is TRBV29-1 and J usage is TRBJ2-5; weak D call: TRBD2 (6 bases). Germline CDR1 and CDR2: SQVTM and ANQGSEA. V dropped 6 bases and J dropped 4 bases, with 15 bases sitting between them. The CDR3 consists of 13 residues. The CDR3 DNA reads as TGCAGCGTGGCCTGGCGGGACCGAGAGACCCAGTACTTC. It codes for CSVAWRDRETQYF.

The V gene is TRBV24-1, the J gene TRBJ2-6; D unresolved. The CDR3 loop spans 14 amino acids. The ends were cut back, 9 bases at V and 0 bases at J, with 8 bases in the middle. The germline CDR1 and CDR2 sequences are KGHDR and SFDVKD. The CDR3 DNA reads TGTGCCACCGCCTCCGGCTCTGGGGCCAACGTCCTGACTTTC. Protein sequence: CATASGSGANVLTF.

The table lists this clonotype with a few counts. The chain employs TRBV28 and TRBJ1-5, with unresolved D. Trimming removed 7 bases from V and 4 bases from J, with 17 bases in between. The CDR3 has 15 residues. Germline-derived CDR1 and CDR2 are MDHEN and SYDVKM. In nucleotides, the CDR3 is TGTGCCAGCACCCGCGGTGGAATATCAAATCAGCCCCAGCATTTT. Residues: CASTRGGISNQPQHF.

This clonotype appeared once. The gene calls are TRBV5-1 and TRBJ2-7; D gene uncertain. CDR1 SGHRS and CDR2 YFSETQ come from the germline V gene. V was pared by 2 bases and J by 7 bases, with 19 bases between. There are 15 residues in the CDR3. The DNA of the CDR3 is TGCGCCAGCAGCTTCTACGAATTGGACCGAGTTGAGCAGTACTTC. Residues: CASSFYELDRVEQYF.

This clonotype was detected many times. The gene calls are TRBV7-6 and TRBJ1-1, with 8 bases identical to TRBD1. This CDR3 comprises 14 residues. After removal of 1 base from V and 7 bases from J, the junction contained 5 bases not matched to a gene. Per germline, CDR1 SGHVS and CDR2 FNYEAQ. The CDR3 DNA is TGTGCCAGCAGCTTAGGATTGGGGACAGGTGAAGCTTTCTTT. This sequence encodes CASSLGLGTGEAFF. The whole variable domain, remainder taken from reference TRBV7-6 and TRBJ1-1, is GAGVSQSPRYKVTKRGQDVALRCDPISGHVSLYWYRQALGQGPEFLTYFNYEAQQDKSGLPNDRFSAERPEGSISTLTIQRTEQRDSAMYRCASSLGLGTGEAFFGQGTRLTVV.

This chain links TRBV6-2 or TRBV6-3 with TRBJ2-5; the match to TRBD1 covers 10 bases. The CDR3 extends over 17 amino acids. Per germline, CDR1 MNHEY and CDR2 SVGEGT. With V trimmed by 2 bases and J by 5 bases, 11 bases remained unmatched. The CDR3 here is CASSYRTGTGDLETQYF. The CDR3 DNA follows: TGTGCCAGCAGTTACAGAACCGGGACAGGGGATTTGGAGACCCAGTACTTC.

The chain has TRBV11-3 and TRBJ2-1, with 7 positions matching TRBD1. The CDR3 is 14 amino acids. V shed 5 bases and J 6 bases; nucleotides not matched to a gene: 7. In germline, CDR1 is SGHNT, CDR2 YENEEA. The CDR3 sequence: CASSPMTGSNEQFF. In nucleotides, the CDR3 is TGTGCCAGCAGCCCAATGACAGGGAGCAATGAGCAGTTCTTC.

The J gene is TRBJ2-7, the V gene TRBV28; possibly TRBD1 for D (5 bases). Germline V gene data show CDR1 as MDHEN and CDR2 as SYDVKM. This CDR3 contains 14 residues. V lost 7 bases and J 5 bases, leaving 18 bases between the germline ends. This CDR3 is CASNPGARAHEQYF. CDR3 DNA: TGTGCCAGCAACCCCGGTGCCAGGGCACACGAGCAGTACTTC.

This clonotype was seen only a few times. The chain employs TRBV5-1 and TRBJ2-3, with D tentatively TRBD2 (5 bases). The CDR3 consists of 16 residues. V was pared by 1 base and J by 4 bases, with 16 bases between. Germline values: CDR1 SGHRS, CDR2 YFSETQ. As DNA, the CDR3 is TGCGCCAGCAGCTTGAAGGCGGGTCTGGATGCAGATACGCAGTATTTT. This codes for CASSLKAGLDADTQYF.

The sample holds a few counts of this clonotype. This rearrangement joins TRBV4-1 to TRBJ1-2; TRBD1 is a possible D gene (5 bases). CDR1 and CDR2 (germline): MGHRA, YSYEKL. This CDR3 spans 13 amino acids. The ends were cut back, 1 base at V and 4 bases at J, with 7 bases in the middle. CDR3 DNA sequence: TGCGCCAGCAGCCAAGCCGACAGCTATGGCTACACCTTC. Translating it yields CASSQADSYGYTF.